A selection of T cell receptor beta chains follows, all from one sample in a study of T cell repertoires in cytomegalovirus infection. The antigens of these receptors remain unknown. MiXCR, run by TCRdb on the reads, gives a single entry per CDR3 protein. The sample yields about 89,000 distinct CDR3 sequences, 25% to 35% seen once. Sequences were derived from CD8+ T cells from cultured PBMCs, sampled from culture after CMV antigen stimulation. All receptors derive from a human donor in good health (CMV status not recorded). Some clones in this sample may be carry-over from other donors' samples. CDR3s include the opening cysteine and the closing phenylalanine or tryptophan. D genes are given only for firm matches. Clone size, where shown, is once, few, many, or a class for clones that have expanded.

abundance,d_gene,v_gene,len,j_gene,CDR3nt,CDR3aa
.,.,TRBV7-4,13,TRBJ1-1,TGTGCCAGCAGCTTAGGGTCCAAGACTGAAGCTTTCTTT,CASSLGSKTEAFF
.,TRBD1,TRBV5-4,14,TRBJ2-7,TGTGCCAGCAGTTACGGGACAGGGGGCCACGAGCAGTACTTC,CASSYGTGGHEQYF
few,.,TRBV28,15,TRBJ2-3,TGTGCCAGCAGTTTTAAACCGGGGGGCACAGATACGCAGTATTTT,CASSFKPGGTDTQYF
.,TRBD2,TRBV7-9,15,TRBJ2-5,TGTGCCAGCAGCTTACTTAGCGGGGTCCAAGAGACCCAGTACTTC,CASSLLSGVQETQYF
.,TRBD1,TRBV6-1,13,TRBJ1-2,TGTGCCAGCGAGGGACAGCCTAACTATGGCTACACCTTC,CASEGQPNYGYTF
many,TRBD2,TRBV7-8,15,TRBJ2-3,TGTGCCAGCAGTCGGACTAGCGGGATCACAGATACGCAGTATTTT,CASSRTSGITDTQYF
few,TRBD1,TRBV7-9,14,TRBJ2-1,TGTGCCAGCAGCTCACAGGGGGCTGGCAATGAGCAGTTCTTC,CASSSQGAGNEQFF
few,.,TRBV28,16,TRBJ1-3,TGTGCCAGCAGTTTAACTGGGTCGGGTTTTGGAAACACCATATATTTT,CASSLTGSGFGNTIYF
.,TRBD2,TRBV7-9,15,TRBJ2-2,TGTGCCAGCAGCTCGAGACTAGCGGGGGCCGGGGAGCTGTTTTTT,CASSSRLAGAGELFF
few,TRBD1,TRBV4-1,17,TRBJ2-1,TGCGCCAGCAGCCCCCTAGCTTACAGGGGGCAGGGAGATGAGCAGTTCTTC,CASSPLAYRGQGDEQFF
.,.,TRBV20-1,17,TRBJ1-1,TGCAGTGGAATTAATACTAACAGGGTACAGATGAACAATGAAGCTTTCTTT,CSGINTNRVQMNNEAFF
.,.,TRBV6-4,14,TRBJ2-7,TGTGCCAGCAGTGAGCCGCCTACCTCCTACGAGCAGTACTTC,CASSEPPTSYEQYF
few,.,TRBV15,15,TRBJ1-5,TGTGCCACCAGCAGAGATTTTCCCAGCAATCAGCCCCAGCATTTT,CATSRDFPSNQPQHF
.,.,TRBV19,15,TRBJ2-1,TGTGCCAGTAGTATCATGGAGGCCGCTTACAATGAGCAGTTCTTC,CASSIMEAAYNEQFF
.,.,TRBV19,11,TRBJ2-1,TGTGCCAGTAGTATATGGGGTGAGCAGTTCTTC,CASSIWGEQFF
few,TRBD1,TRBV4-1,16,TRBJ2-7,TGCGCCAGCAGCCAGGGGGGGGACAGGGTCACCTACGAGCAGTACTTC,CASSQGGDRVTYEQYF
few,.,TRBV10-3,15,TRBJ2-5,TGTGCCATCAGTGCCGGGGTACGATTACAGGAGACCCAGTACTTC,CAISAGVRLQETQYF
few,TRBD1,TRBV19,15,TRBJ1-2,TGTGCCAGTAGTATCCCATCGACAGGGCTCTATGGCTACACCTTC,CASSIPSTGLYGYTF
many,.,TRBV7-2,11,TRBJ2-7,TGTGCCAGCAGCTCCCGGGGTGAGCAGTACTTC,CASSSRGEQYF
.,.,TRBV5-3,20,TRBJ1-2,TGTGCCAGCAGCTTGGAGGAGAGGGGCGATTGGGATAGCTATGACTATGGCTACACCTTC,CASSLEERGDWDSYDYGYTF
few,TRBD2,TRBV7-9,14,TRBJ2-1,TGTGCCAGCAGCTCGCGGGGGGGCGGCAATGAGCAGTTCTTC,CASSSRGGGNEQFF
many,.,TRBV27,14,TRBJ2-2,TGTGCCAGCAGTTCCCTCGCGAACACCGGGGAGCTGTTTTTT,CASSSLANTGELFF
few,.,TRBV7-3,14,TRBJ1-1,TGTGCCAGCATCATAGCCGGGGGGATCACTGAAGCTTTCTTT,CASIIAGGITEAFF
once,TRBD1,TRBV27,15,TRBJ1-2,TGTGCCAGCAGTTTAGGATTTGGGACAGACTATGGCTACACCTTC,CASSLGFGTDYGYTF
.,TRBD1,TRBV12-3/TRBV12-4,12,TRBJ2-1,TGTGCCAACAGGGGGGCCGGGACAGATCCGTTCTTC,CANRGAGTDPFF
few,TRBD2,TRBV6-1,14,TRBJ2-7,TGTGCCAGCAGTGGTCCGGCGGGGGCCTACGAGCAGTACTTC,CASSGPAGAYEQYF
few,TRBD1,TRBV20-1,15,TRBJ1-6,TGCAGTGCTAGAGATGCTGAGACAGGGAATTCACCCCTCCACTTT,CSARDAETGNSPLHF
.,.,TRBV6-1,16,TRBJ2-1,TGTGCCAGCGAACCGGTGGTAGGGCTTGAGTTCAATGAGCAGTTCTTC,CASEPVVGLEFNEQFF
many,.,TRBV6-1,13,TRBJ1-2,TGTGCCAGCAGGGAGACAGGTCGGGCCGGCTACACCTTC,CASRETGRAGYTF
.,.,TRBV7-9,17,TRBJ1-4,TGTGCCAGCAGCTCCACCGCTTCGGGGGCGCCGAACGAAAAACTGTTTTTT,CASSSTASGAPNEKLFF
.,.,TRBV7-9,12,TRBJ1-2,TGTGCCAGCAGCCTGACAAATTATGGCTACACCTTC,CASSLTNYGYTF
.,.,TRBV12-3/TRBV12-4,14,TRBJ2-1,TGTGCCAGCAGTCGACAGGTGGCCTACAATGAGCAGTTCTTC,CASSRQVAYNEQFF
.,TRBD2,TRBV20-1,15,TRBJ2-2,TGCAGTGCTATCCTAGCGGGTACTAACACCGGGGAGCTGTTTTTT,CSAILAGTNTGELFF
few,.,TRBV19,13,TRBJ1-1,TGTGCCAGTAGTATCAGGGGTGCGACTGAAGCTTTCTTT,CASSIRGATEAFF
.,TRBD1,TRBV14,14,TRBJ2-7,TGTGCCAGCAATGGTCTGGGACAGGGCTACGAGCAGTACTTC,CASNGLGQGYEQYF
.,TRBD1,TRBV29-1,12,TRBJ2-5,TGCAGCGTTGGGGACAGGGTTGAGACCCAGTACTTC,CSVGDRVETQYF
.,.,TRBV7-6,13,TRBJ2-7,TGTGCCAGCAGCTTACGGCTCCCCATCGAGCAGTACTTC,CASSLRLPIEQYF
.,.,TRBV7-2,14,TRBJ1-4,TGTGCCAGCACAACGTGGGGGGTAGCTGAAAAACTGTTTTTT,CASTTWGVAEKLFF
few,TRBD1,TRBV27,14,TRBJ1-2,TGTGCCAGCAGTAGGACAGGGGAGCACTATGGCTACACCTTC,CASSRTGEHYGYTF
few,TRBD2,TRBV12-3/TRBV12-4,15,TRBJ2-5,TGTGCCAGCAGCTCAGGCGCGGGGGGCCGGGAGACCCAGTACTTC,CASSSGAGGRETQYF
.,.,TRBV27,14,TRBJ2-3,TGTGCCACCGCGCGGGTAGGGGGCACAGATACGCAGTATTTT,CATARVGGTDTQYF
many,.,TRBV12-3/TRBV12-4,14,TRBJ1-1,TGTGCCAGCAGTTTGTACAGGATGAACACTGAAGCTTTCTTT,CASSLYRMNTEAFF
few,.,TRBV12-3/TRBV12-4,15,TRBJ2-4,TGTGCCAGCAGTTTTGGGGCACAGCTGCAAAACATTCAGTACTTC,CASSFGAQLQNIQYF
.,.,TRBV12-3/TRBV12-4,16,TRBJ2-5,TGTGCCAGCAGTTTGGGCTATCCGGACGCCAGCGAGACCCAGTACTTC,CASSLGYPDASETQYF
many,TRBD1,TRBV7-8,13,TRBJ2-1,TGTGCCAGCACAGGGACAGGTTTTAATGAGCAGTTCTTC,CASTGTGFNEQFF